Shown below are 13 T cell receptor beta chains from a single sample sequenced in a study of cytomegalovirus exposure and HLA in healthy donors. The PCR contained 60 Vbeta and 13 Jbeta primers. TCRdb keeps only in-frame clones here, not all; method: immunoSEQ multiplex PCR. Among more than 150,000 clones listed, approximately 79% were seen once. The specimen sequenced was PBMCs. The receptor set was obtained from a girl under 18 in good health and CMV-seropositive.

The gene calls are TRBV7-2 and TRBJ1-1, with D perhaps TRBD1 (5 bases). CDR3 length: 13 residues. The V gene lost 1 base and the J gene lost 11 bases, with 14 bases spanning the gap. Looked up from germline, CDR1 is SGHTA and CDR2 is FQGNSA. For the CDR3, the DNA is TGTGCCAGCAGCTTAGGGGGTGGGGGAGGCGCTTTCTTT. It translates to CASSLGGGGGAFF.

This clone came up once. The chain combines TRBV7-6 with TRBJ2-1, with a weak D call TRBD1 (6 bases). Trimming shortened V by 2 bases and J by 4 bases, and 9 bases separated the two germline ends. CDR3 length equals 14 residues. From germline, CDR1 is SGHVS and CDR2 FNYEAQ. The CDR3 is CASSLTTGYNEQFF. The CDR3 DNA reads TGTGCCAGCAGCTTAACTACAGGGTACAATGAGCAGTTCTTC.

The CDR3 is CASSEGLNRQGAFF. The DNA for the CDR3 is TGTGCCAGCAGTGAGGGTTTGAACCGGCAGGGAGCTTTCTTT. This rearrangement joins TRBV2 to TRBJ1-1; a possible D gene is TRBD1 (5 bases). Germline lookup yields CDR1 SNHLY and CDR2 FYNNEI. This CDR3 has 14 residues. Trimming left V 3 bases short and J 10 bases short, with 18 bases between.

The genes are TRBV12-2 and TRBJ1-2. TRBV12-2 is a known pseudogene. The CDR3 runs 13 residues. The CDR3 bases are TGTGCAAGTCGCCTAAGGAGGTACTATGGCTACACCTTC. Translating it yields CASRLRRYYGYTF.

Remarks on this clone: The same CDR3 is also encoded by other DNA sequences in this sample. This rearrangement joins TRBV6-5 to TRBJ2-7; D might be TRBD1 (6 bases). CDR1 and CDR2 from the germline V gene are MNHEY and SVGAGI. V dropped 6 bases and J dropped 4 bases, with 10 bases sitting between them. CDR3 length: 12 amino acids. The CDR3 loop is CASSPGVYEQYF. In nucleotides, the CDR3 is TGTGCCAGCAGCCCAGGGGTGTACGAGCAGTACTTC.

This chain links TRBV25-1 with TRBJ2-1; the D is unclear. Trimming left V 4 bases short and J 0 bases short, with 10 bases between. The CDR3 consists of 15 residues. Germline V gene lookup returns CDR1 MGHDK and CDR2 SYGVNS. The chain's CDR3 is CASSVPTGSYNEQFF. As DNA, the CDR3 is TGTGCCAGCAGTGTCCCCACGGGCTCCTACAATGAGCAGTTCTTC.

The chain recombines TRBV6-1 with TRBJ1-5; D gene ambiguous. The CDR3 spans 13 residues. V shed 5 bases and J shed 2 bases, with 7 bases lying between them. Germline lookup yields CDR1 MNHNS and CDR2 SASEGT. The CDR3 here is CASSPRGNQPQHF. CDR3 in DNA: TGTGCCAGCAGTCCGAGGGGCAATCAGCCCCAGCATTTT.

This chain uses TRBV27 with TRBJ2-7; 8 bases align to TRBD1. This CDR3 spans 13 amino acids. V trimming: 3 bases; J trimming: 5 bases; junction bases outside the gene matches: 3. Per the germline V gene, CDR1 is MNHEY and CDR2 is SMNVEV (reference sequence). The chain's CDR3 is CASSFRGPHEQYF. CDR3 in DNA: TGTGCCAGCAGTTTCAGGGGGCCGCACGAGCAGTACTTC.

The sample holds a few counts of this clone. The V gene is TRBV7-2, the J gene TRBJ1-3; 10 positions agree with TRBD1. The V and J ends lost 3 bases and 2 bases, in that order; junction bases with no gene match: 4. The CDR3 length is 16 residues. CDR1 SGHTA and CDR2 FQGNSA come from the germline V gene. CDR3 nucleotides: TGTGCCAGCAGCTTCTCCGGGACAGGGGCTGGAAACACCATATATTTT. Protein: CASSFSGTGAGNTIYF. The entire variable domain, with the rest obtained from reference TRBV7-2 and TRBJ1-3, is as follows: GAGVSQSPSNKVTEKGKDVELRCDPISGHTALYWYRQSLGQGLEFLIYFQGNSAPDKSGLPSDRFSAERTGGSVSTLTIQRTQQEDSAVYLCASSFSGTGAGNTIYFGEGSWLTVV.

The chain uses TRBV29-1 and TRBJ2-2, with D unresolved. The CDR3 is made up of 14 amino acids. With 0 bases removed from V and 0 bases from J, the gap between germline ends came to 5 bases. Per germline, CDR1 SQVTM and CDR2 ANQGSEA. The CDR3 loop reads CSVEDKSNTGELFF. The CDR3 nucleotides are TGCAGCGTTGAAGACAAATCGAACACCGGGGAGCTGTTTTTT.

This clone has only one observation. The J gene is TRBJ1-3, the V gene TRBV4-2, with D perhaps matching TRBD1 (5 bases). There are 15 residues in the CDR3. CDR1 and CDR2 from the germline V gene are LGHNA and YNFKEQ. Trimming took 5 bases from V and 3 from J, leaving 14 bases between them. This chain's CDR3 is CASSRQGQDGNTIYF. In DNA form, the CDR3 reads TGTGCCAGCAGCAGGCAGGGTCAGGATGGAAACACCATATATTTT.

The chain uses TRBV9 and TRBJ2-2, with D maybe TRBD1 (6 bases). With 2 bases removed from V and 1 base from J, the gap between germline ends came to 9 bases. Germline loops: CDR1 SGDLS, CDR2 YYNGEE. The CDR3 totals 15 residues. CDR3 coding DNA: TGTGCCAGCAGCGTCACGGACAGGAACACCGGGGAGCTGTTTTTT. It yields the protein CASSVTDRNTGELFF.

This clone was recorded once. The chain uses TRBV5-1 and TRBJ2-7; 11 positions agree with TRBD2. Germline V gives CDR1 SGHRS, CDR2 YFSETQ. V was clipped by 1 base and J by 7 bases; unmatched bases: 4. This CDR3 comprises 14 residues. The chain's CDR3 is CASSLLAGGGEQYF. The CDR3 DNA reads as TGCGCCAGCAGCTTGCTAGCGGGGGGCGGAGAGCAGTACTTC.